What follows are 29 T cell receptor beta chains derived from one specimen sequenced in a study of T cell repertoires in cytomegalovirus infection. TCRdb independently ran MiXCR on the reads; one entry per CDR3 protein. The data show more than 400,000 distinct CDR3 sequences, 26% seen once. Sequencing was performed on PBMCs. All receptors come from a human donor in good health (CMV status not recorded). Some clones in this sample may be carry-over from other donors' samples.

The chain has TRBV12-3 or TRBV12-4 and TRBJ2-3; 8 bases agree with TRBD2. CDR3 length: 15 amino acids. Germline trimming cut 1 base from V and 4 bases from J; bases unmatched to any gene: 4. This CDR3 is CASSLVRTSPDTQYF. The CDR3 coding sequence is TGTGCCAGCAGTTTAGTCCGGACTAGCCCAGATACGCAGTATTTT.

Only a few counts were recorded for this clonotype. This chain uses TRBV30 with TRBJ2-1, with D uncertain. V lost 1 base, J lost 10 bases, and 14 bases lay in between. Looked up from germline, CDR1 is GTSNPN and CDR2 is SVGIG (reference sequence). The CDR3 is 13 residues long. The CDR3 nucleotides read TGTGCCTGGAGTGCCGGACCGACAAGGGAGCAGTTCTTC. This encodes CAWSAGPTREQFF.

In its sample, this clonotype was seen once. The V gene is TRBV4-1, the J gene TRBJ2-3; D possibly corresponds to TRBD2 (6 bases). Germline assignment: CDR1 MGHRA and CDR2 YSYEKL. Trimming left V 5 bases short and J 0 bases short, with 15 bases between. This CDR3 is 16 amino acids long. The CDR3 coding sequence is TGCGCCAGCAGCTATGTAAGCGGGCGGAGCACAGATACGCAGTATTTT. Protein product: CASSYVSGRSTDTQYF.

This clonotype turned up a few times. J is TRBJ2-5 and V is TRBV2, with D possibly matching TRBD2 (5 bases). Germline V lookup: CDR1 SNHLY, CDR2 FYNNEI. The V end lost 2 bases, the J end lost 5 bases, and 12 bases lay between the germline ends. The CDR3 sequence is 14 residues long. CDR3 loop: CASSERRILETQYF. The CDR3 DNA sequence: TGTGCCAGCAGTGAACGGAGGATCTTGGAGACCCAGTACTTC.

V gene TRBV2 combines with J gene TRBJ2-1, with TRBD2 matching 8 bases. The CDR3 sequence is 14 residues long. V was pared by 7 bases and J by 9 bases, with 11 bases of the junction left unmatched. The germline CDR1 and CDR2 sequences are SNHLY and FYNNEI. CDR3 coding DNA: TGTGCCAGCAACTCGGGAGGGCCTTTGGGTGAGCAGTTCTTC. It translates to CASNSGGPLGEQFF. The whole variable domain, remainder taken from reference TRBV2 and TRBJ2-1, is EPEVTQTPSHQVTQMGQEVILRCVPISNHLYFYWYRQILGQKVEFLVSFYNNEISEKSEIFDDQFSVERPDGSNFTLKIRSTKLEDSAMYFCASNSGGPLGEQFFGPGTRLTVL.

CDR3 loop: CASSPLAGDTPHSDTQYF. CDR3 coding DNA: TGTGCCAGTAGTCCCCTTGCGGGAGATACTCCCCATTCGGATACGCAGTATTTT. This chain uses TRBV19 with TRBJ2-3, with 7 bases identical to TRBD2. This CDR3 is built from 18 residues. Trimming at V came to 5 bases and at J to 6 bases, leaving 20 bases not matched to a gene. Germline V CDR1 and CDR2: LNHDA, SQIVND (reference sequence).

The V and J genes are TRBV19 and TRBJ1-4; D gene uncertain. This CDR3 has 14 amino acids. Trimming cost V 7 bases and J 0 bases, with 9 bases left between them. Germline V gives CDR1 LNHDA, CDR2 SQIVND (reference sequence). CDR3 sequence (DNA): TGTGCCAGTATCATCCCTGCAACTAATGAAAAACTGTTTTTT. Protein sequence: CASIIPATNEKLFF.

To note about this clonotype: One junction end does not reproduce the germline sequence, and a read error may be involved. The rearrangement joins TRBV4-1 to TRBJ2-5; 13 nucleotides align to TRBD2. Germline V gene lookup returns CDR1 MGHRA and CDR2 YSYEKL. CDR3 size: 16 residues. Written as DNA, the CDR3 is TGCGCCAGCCGCCAAGAACTAGCGGGAGGGGGAGAGACCCAGTACTTC. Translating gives CASRQELAGGGETQYF.

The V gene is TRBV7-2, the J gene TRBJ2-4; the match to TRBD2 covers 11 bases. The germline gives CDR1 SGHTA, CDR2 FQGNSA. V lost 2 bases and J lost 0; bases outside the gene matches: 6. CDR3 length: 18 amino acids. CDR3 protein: CASSLSLAGGEAKNIQYF. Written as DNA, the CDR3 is TGTGCCAGCAGCTTATCCCTAGCGGGAGGCGAAGCCAAAAACATTCAGTACTTC.

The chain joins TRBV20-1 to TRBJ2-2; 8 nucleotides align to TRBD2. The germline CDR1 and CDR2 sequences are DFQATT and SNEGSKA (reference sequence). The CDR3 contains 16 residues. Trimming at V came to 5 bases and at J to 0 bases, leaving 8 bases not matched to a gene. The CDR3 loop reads CSAEIAGSANTGELFF. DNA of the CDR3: TGCAGTGCTGAAATAGCGGGATCGGCGAACACCGGGGAGCTGTTTTTT.

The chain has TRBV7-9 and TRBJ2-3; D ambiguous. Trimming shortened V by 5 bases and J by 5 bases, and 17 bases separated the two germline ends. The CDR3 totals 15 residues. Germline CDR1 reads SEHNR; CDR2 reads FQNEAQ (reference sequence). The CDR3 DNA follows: TGTGCCAGCAGCCCCCTCGTTGGTTCCGGAGATACGCAGTATTTT. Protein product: CASSPLVGSGDTQYF.

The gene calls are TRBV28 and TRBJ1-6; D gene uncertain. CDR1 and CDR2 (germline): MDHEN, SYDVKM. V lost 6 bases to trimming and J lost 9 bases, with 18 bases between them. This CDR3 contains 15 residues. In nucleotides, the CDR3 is TGTGCCAGCAGCCCCAGACCGAGGGTTGGTTCACCCCTCCACTTT. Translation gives CASSPRPRVGSPLHF.

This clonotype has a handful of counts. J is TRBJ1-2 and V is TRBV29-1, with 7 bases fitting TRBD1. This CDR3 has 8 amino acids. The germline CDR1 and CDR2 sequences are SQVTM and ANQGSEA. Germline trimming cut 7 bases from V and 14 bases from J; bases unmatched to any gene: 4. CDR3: CSAMDRTF. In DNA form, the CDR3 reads TGCAGCGCCATGGACAGGACCTTC.

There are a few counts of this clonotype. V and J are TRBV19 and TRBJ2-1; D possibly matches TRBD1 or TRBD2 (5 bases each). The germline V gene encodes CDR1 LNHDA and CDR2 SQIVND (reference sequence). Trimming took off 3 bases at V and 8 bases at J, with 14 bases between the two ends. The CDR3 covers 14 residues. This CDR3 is CASSILEGSDEQFF. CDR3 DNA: TGTGCCAGTAGTATCCTAGAGGGGTCGGATGAGCAGTTCTTC. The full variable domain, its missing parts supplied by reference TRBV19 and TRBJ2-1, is DGGITQSPKYLFRKEGQNVTLSCEQNLNHDAMYWYRQDPGQGLRLIYYSQIVNDFQKGDIAEGYSVSREKKESFPLTVTSAQKNPTAFYLCASSILEGSDEQFFGPGTRLTVL.

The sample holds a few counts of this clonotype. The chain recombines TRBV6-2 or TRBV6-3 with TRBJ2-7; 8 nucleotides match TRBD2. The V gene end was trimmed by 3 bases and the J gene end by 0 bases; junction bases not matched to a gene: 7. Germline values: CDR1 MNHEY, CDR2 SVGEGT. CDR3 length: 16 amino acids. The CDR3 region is CASSYEAGASSYEQYV. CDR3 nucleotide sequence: TGTGCCAGCAGTTATGAAGCGGGGGCGAGCTCCTACGAGCAGTACGTC.

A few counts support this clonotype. The CDR3 reads CASSIRDLNTEAFF. DNA of the CDR3: TGTGCCAGCAGCATCCGGGACCTGAACACTGAAGCTTTCTTT. The genes are TRBV7-3 and TRBJ1-1; D is perhaps TRBD1 (5 bases). Germline V CDR1 and CDR2: SGHTA, FQGTGA. The CDR3 is made up of 14 amino acids. Deletions cut 5 bases from V and 0 bases from J, with 10 bases between. Full variable domain (rest looked up from reference TRBV7-3 and TRBJ1-1): GAGVSQTPSNKVTEKGKYVELRCDPISGHTALYWYRQSLGQGPEFLIYFQGTGAADDSGLPNDRFFAVRPEGSVSTLKIQRTERGDSAVYLCASSIRDLNTEAFFGQGTRLTVV.

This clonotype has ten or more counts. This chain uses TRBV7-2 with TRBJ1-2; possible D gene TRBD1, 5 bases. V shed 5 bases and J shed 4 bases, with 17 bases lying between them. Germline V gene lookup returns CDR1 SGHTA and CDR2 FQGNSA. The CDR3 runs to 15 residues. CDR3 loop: CASSPRDAFLYGYTF. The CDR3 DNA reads TGTGCCAGCAGCCCAAGGGACGCTTTCCTCTATGGCTACACCTTC.

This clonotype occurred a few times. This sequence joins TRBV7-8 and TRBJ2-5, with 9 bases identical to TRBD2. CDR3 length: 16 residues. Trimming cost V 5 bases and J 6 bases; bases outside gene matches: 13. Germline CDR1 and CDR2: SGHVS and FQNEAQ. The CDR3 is CASSTSLAGRRKTQYF. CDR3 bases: TGTGCCAGCAGCACGTCACTAGCGGGTAGAAGGAAGACCCAGTACTTC.

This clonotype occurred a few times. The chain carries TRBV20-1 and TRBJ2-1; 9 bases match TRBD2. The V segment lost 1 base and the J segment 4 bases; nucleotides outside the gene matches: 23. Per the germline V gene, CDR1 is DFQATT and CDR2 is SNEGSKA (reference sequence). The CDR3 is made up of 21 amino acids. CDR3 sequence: CSARVVLPGAGGPLPYNEQFF. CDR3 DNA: TGCAGTGCTAGAGTTGTCCTACCCGGGGCGGGAGGGCCCCTCCCTTACAATGAGCAGTTCTTC.

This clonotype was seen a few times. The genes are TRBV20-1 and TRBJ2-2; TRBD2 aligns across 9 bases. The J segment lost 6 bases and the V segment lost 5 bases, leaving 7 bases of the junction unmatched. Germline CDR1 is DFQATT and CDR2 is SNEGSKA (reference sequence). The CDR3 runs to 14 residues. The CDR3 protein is CSAAGTSLSGELFF. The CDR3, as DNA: TGCAGTGCTGCCGGGACTAGCTTATCCGGGGAGCTGTTTTTT.

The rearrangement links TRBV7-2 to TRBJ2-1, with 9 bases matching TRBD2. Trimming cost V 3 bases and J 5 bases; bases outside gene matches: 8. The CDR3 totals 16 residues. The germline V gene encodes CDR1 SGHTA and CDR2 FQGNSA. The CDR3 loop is CASSLDSGSFHNEQFF. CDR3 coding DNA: TGTGCCAGCAGCTTGGATAGCGGGAGTTTCCACAATGAGCAGTTCTTC.

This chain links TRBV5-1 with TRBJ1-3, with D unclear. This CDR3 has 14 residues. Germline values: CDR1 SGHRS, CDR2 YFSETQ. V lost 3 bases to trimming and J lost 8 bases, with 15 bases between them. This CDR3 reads CASSSRSLGDTIYF. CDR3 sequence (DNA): TGCGCCAGCAGCTCGAGAAGCCTTGGGGACACCATATATTTT.

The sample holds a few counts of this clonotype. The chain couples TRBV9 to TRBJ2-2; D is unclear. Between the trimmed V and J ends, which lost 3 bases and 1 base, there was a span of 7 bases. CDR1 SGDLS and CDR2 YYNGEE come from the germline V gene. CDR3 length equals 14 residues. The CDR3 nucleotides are TGTGCCAGCAGCGGAGACCTGAACACCGGGGAGCTGTTTTTT. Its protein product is CASSGDLNTGELFF.

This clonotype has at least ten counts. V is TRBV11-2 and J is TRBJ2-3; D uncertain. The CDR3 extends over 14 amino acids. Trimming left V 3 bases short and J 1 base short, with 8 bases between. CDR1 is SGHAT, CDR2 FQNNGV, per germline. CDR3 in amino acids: CASSLMAGTDTQYF. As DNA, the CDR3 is TGTGCCAGCAGCTTGATGGCCGGCACAGATACGCAGTATTTT. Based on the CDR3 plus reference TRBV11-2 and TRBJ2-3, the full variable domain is EAGVAQSPRYKIIEKRQSVAFWCNPISGHATLYWYQQILGQGPKLLIQFQNNGVVDDSQLPKDRFSAERLKGVDSTLKIQPAKLEDSAVYLCASSLMAGTDTQYFGPGTRLTVL.

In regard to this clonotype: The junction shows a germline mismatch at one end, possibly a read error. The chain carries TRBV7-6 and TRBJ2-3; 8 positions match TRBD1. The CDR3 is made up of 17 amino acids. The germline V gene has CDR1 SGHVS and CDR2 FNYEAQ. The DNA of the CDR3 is TGTGCCAGCAACTTAGGCCGGAGACAGGGGAACACAGATACGCAGTATTTT. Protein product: CASNLGRRQGNTDTQYF.

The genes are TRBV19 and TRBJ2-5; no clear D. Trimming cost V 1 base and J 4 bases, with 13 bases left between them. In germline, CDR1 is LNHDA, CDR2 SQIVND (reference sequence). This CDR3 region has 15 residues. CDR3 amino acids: CASSIGSIWGETQYF. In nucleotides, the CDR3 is TGTGCCAGTAGTATAGGGTCTATCTGGGGAGAGACCCAGTACTTC.

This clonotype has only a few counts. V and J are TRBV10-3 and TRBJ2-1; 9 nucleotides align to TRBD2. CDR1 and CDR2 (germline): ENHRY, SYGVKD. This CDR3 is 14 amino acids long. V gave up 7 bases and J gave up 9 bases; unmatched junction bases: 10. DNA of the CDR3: TGTGCCATCAACCCCGGGACTAGCACTGCTGAGCAGTTCTTC. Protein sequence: CAINPGTSTAEQFF.

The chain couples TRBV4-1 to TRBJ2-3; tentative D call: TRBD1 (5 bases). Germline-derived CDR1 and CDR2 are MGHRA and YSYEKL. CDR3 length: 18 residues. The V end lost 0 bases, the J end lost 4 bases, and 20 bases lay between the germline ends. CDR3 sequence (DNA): TGCGCCAGCAGCCAAGATCCCATTTCAGGCGGCAGGGCAGATACGCAGTATTTT. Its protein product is CASSQDPISGGRADTQYF.

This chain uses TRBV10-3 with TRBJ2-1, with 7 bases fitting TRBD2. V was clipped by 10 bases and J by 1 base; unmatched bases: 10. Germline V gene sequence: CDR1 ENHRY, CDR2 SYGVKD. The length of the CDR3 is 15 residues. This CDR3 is CASGGTNPSYNEQFF. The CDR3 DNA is TGTGCCAGCGGGGGTACTAACCCTTCCTACAATGAGCAGTTCTTC.